This T cell receptor (beta chain) was recorded in a study of T cell responses to AZD1222 COVID-19 vaccine. The data were produced by immunoSEQ multiplex PCR, yet TCRdb's version contains in-frame clones alone and is incomplete. The sample records about 46,000 clones, about 90% being singletons. This CDR3 has 15 residues. Trimming took off 1 base at V and 9 bases at J, with 13 bases between the two ends. Germline CDR1 and CDR2: LGHDT and YNNKEL (reference sequence). The chain combines TRBV3-1 (or the pseudogene TRBV3-2) with TRBJ1-6; no definite D call. The origin of this receptor is an adult who received the AZD1222 COVID-19 vaccine. The sample here was peripheral blood, taken 28 days after the second AZD1222 dose. The CDR3 nucleotides are TGTGCCAGCAGCCAAGGAGCTCAATTCGGTTCACCCCTCCACTTT. Protein product: CASSQGAQFGSPLHF.